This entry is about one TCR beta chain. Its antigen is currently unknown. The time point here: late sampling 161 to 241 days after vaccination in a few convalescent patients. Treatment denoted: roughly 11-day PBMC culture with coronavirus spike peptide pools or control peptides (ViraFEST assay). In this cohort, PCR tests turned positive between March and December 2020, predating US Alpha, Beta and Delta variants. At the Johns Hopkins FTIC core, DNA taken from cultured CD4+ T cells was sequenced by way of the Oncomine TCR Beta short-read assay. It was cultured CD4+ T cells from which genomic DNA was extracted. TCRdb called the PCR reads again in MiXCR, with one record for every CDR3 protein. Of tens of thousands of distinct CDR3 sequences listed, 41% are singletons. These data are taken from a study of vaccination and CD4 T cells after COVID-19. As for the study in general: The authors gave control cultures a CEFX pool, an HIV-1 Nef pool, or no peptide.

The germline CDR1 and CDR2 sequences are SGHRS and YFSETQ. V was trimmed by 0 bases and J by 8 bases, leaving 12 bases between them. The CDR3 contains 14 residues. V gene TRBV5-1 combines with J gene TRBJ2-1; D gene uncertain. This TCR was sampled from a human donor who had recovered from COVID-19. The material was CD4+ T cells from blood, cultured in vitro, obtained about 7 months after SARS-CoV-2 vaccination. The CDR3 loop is CASSLGLVNDEQFF. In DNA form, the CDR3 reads TGCGCCAGCAGCTTGGGTCTAGTCAACGATGAGCAGTTCTTC.